What follows describes a single T cell receptor beta chain. Its specificity is not known. This sample is drawn from a study of vaccination and CD4 T cells after COVID-19. Treatment noted: roughly 10-day PBMC culture with coronavirus spike peptide pools or control peptides (ViraFEST assay). Peptide pool stimulation in ViraFEST expanded antigen-specific T cells, whose TCRs were then sequenced. Sequencing of DNA taken from cultured CD4+ T cells relied on the Oncomine TCR Beta short-read assay. Via MiXCR, TCRdb re-called the PCR reads, giving one row per CDR3 protein. Here the sample spans around 21,000 distinct CDR3 sequences, 60% being singletons. Looked up from germline, CDR1 is SGHRS and CDR2 is YFSETQ. The CDR3 has 14 amino acids. V lost 0 bases and J 5 bases, leaving 9 bases between the germline ends.

The input for sequencing was CD4+ T cells from blood, cultured in vitro, taken after SARS-CoV-2 vaccination. The TCR originated in a human donor who had recovered from COVID-19. The chain links TRBV5-1 to TRBJ2-1; D is unclear. The CDR3 bases are TGCGCCAGCAGCTTGGCCGCTCGCAACAATGAGCAGTTCTTC. This codes for CASSLAARNNEQFF.